This T cell receptor beta chain was profiled in a study of shared clonotypes between healthy human individuals. The donors, all of them Caucasian adults, lived in Nashville, Tennessee. Germline assignment: CDR1 MNHNY and CDR2 SVGAGI (reference sequence). The CDR3 consists of 14 residues. V gave up 3 bases and J gave up 2 bases; unmatched junction bases: 4. In regard to this clone: As yet, its antigen is unknown.

The study, taken as a whole, reports: Clonotypes shared by all four donors outscored non-shared clonotypes in generation probability.

Replicate PCRs run on sorted subsets employed 200 to 250 ng DNA, approximately 30,000 T cell genomes. The assay was immunoSEQ multiplex PCR, and TCRdb's table has in-frame clones only and misses some. The sample lists roughly 720,000 clones, 80% to 95% seen once, with 34% in the top ten. The specimen sequenced was memory CD8+ T cells from PBMCs. Subset specified: CD45RO+ cells pooled with CCR7-negative TemRA cells. This TCR derives from a young man in good health. Some clones in this sample may be carry-over from other donors' samples. J is TRBJ2-7 and V is TRBV6-6; 7 nucleotides align to TRBD1. The CDR3 sequence: CASSYGGTAYEQYF. CDR3 nucleotide sequence: TGTGCCAGCAGTTATGGTGGGACAGCCTACGAGCAGTACTTC.